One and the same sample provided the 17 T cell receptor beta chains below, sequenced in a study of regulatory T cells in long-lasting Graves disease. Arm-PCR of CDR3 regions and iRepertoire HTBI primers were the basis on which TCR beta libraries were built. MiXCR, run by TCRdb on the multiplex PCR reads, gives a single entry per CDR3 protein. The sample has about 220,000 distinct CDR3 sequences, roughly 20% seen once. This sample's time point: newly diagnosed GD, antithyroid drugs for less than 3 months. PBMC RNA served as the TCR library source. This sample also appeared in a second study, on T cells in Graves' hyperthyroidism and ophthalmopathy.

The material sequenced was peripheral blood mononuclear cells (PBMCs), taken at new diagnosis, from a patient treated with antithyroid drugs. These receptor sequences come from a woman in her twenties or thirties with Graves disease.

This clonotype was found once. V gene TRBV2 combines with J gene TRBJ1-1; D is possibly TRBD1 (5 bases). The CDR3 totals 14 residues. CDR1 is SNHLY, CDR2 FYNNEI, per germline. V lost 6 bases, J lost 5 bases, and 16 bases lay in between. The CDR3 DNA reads TGTGCCAGCAGCTTAGGTGGGGCGAAGACTGAAGCTTTCTTT. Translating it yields CASSLGGAKTEAFF.

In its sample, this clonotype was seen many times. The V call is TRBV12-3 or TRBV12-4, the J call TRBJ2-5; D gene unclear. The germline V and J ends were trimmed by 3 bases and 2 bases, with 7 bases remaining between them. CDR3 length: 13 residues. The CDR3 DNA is TGTGCCAGCAGTTTCAGACGGCAAGAGACCCAGTACTTC. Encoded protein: CASSFRRQETQYF.

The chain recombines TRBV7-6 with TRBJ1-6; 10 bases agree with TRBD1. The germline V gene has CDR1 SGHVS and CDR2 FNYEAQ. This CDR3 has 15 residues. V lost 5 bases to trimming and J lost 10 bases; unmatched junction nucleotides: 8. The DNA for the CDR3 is TGTGCCAGCAGCGCACGCCCGGGACAGGGGTCACCCCTCCACTTT. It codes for CASSARPGQGSPLHF.

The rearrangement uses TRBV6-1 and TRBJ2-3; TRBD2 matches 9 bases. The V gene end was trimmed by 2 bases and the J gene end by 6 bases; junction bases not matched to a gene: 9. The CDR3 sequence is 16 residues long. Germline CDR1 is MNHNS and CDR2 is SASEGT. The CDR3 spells CASSERAGGASDTQYF. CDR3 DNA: TGTGCCAGCAGTGAAAGGGCGGGGGGGGCCAGTGATACGCAGTATTTT.

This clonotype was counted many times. CDR3 nucleotides: TGCGCCAGCAGCCCCTCAGGCGATCTCTCCTACAATGAGCAGTTCTTC. It encodes CASSPSGDLSYNEQFF. The chain combines TRBV5-1 with TRBJ2-1; D is unresolved. This CDR3 contains 16 residues. Germline CDR1 and CDR2: SGHRS and YFSETQ. The germline V and J ends were trimmed by 4 bases and 0 bases, with 14 bases remaining between them.

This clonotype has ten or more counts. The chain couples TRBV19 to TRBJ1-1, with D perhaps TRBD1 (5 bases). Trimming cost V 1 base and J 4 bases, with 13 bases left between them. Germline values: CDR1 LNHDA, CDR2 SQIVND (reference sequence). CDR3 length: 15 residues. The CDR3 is CASSIVQASITEAFF. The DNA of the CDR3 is TGTGCCAGTAGTATAGTACAGGCCTCGATCACTGAAGCTTTCTTT.

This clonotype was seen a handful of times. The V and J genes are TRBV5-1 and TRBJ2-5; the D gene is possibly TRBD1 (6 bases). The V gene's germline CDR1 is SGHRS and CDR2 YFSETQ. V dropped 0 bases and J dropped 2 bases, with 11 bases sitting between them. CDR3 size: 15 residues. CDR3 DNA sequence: TGCGCCAGCAGCTTGGTGGCGACAGGTCAAGAGACCCAGTACTTC. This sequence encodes CASSLVATGQETQYF.

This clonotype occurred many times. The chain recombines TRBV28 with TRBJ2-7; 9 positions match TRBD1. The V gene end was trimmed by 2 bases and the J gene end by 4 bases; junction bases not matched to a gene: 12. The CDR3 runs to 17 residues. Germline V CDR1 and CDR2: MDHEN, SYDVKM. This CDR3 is CASSLEVQGANPYEQYF. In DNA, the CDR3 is TGTGCCAGCAGTTTAGAGGTACAGGGGGCTAATCCATACGAGCAGTACTTC.

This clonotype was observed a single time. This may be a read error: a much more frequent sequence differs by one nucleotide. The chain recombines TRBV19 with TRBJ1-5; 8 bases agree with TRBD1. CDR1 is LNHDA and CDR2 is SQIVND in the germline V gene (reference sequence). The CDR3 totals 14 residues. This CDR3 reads CASSTGTGNQLQHF. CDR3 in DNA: TGTGCCAGTAGTACAGGGACAGGAAATCAGCTCCAGCATTTT.

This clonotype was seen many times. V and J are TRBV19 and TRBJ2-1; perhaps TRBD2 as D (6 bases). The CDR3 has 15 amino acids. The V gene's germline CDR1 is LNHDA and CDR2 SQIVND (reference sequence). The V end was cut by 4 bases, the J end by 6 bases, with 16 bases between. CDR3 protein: CASSTARGAINEQFF. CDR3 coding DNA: TGTGCCAGTAGTACCGCCCGCGGGGCCATCAATGAGCAGTTCTTC.

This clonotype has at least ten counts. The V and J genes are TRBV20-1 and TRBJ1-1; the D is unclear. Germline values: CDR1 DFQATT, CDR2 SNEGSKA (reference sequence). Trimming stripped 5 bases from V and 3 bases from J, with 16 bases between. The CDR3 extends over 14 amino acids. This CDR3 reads CSAFGPPAYTEAFF. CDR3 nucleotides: TGCAGTGCTTTCGGACCGCCGGCGTACACTGAAGCTTTCTTT.

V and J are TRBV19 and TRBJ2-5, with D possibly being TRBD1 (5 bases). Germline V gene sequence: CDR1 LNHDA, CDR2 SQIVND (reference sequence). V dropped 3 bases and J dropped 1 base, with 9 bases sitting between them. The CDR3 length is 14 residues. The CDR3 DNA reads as TGTGCCAGTAGTATTTATAGGGGCCAAGAGACCCAGTACTTC. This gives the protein CASSIYRGQETQYF.

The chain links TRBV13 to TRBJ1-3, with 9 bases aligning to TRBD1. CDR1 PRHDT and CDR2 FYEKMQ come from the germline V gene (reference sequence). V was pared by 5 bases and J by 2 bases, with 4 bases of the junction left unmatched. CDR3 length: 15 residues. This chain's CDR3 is CASSPQGAPGNTIYF. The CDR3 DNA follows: TGTGCCAGCAGCCCACAGGGGGCGCCTGGAAACACCATATATTTT.

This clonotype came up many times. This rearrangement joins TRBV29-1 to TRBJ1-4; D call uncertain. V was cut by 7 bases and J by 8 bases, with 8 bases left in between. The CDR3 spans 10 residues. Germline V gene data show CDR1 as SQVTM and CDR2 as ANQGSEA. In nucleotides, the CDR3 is TGCAGCGCCCAAGGGGAAAAACTGTTTTTT. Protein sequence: CSAQGEKLFF.

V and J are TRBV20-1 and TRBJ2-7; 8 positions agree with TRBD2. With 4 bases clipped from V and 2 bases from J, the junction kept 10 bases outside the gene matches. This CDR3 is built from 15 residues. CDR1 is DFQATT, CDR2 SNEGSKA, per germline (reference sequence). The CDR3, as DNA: TGCAGTGCTACCCGGATAGGGCGGGGGGCCTACGAGCAGTACTTC. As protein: CSATRIGRGAYEQYF.

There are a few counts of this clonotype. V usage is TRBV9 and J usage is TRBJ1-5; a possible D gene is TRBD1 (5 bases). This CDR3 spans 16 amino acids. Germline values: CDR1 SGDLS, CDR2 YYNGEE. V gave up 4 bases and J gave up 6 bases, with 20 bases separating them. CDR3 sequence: CASSPQPGTGSQPQHF. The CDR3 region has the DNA TGTGCCAGCAGCCCCCAGCCCGGGACGGGGAGTCAGCCCCAGCATTTT.

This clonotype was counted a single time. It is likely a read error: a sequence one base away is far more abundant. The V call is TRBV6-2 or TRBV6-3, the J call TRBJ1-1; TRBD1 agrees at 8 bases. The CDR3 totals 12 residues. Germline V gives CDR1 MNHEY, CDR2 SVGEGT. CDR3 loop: CARSPDRGHAFF. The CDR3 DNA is TGTGCCCGCAGCCCCGACAGGGGACATGCTTTCTTT.